This TCR beta chain was found in a study of blood T cell repertoires in COVID-19. The method was immunoSEQ multiplex PCR; TCRdb's version includes in-frame clones alone and lacks a portion of them. The sample carries some 210,000 clones, 70% to 90% recorded once. V lost 6 bases, J lost 7 bases, and 12 bases lay in between. The CDR3 is 12 residues long. Looked up from germline, CDR1 is MNHEY and CDR2 is SVGAGI. Material: peripheral blood. The rearrangement uses TRBV6-5 and TRBJ1-1; no firm D call. This receptor was identified in a woman between 35 and 50 years old with acute or convalescent COVID-19. The CDR3 nucleotides read TGTGCCAGCAGCAAGCCAGAGGGTGAAGCTTTCTTT. Translated, it gives CASSKPEGEAFF.